These 9 T cell receptor beta chains originate from one sample sequenced in a study of control samples from healthy donors and cancer patients. Repertoires were generated with immunoSEQ multiplex PCR, while TCRdb's copy carries only in-frame clones and drops some. The sample holds 75,000 to 95,000 clones, roughly nine tenths seen once. Sequences were obtained from PBMCs. Receptor source: a woman aged 45-60 years with colorectal cancer.

The J gene is TRBJ1-2, the V gene TRBV6-5, with D maybe TRBD1 (5 bases). The germline CDR1 and CDR2 sequences are MNHEY and SVGAGI. CDR3 length equals 13 residues. Deletions cut 2 bases from V and 4 bases from J, with 8 bases between. In DNA form, the CDR3 reads TGTGCCAGCAGTTACGACAGTGTCTATGGCTACACCTTC. The encoded protein is CASSYDSVYGYTF.

J is TRBJ2-6 and V is TRBV3-1 (or the pseudogene TRBV3-2), with D perhaps TRBD1 (5 bases). The V end lost 4 bases, the J end lost 0 bases, and 16 bases lay between the germline ends. Germline CDR1 and CDR2: LGHDT and YNNKEL (reference sequence). The CDR3 runs to 18 residues. CDR3 amino acids: CASSPGRQRGSGANVLTF. The CDR3 nucleotides are TGTGCCAGCAGCCCCGGTAGACAAAGGGGCTCTGGGGCCAACGTCCTGACTTTC.

The chain recombines TRBV6-5 with TRBJ2-7, with 7 positions matching TRBD1. Germline V gene data show CDR1 as MNHEY and CDR2 as SVGAGI. V shed 11 bases and J 3 bases; nucleotides not matched to a gene: 10. CDR3 size: 13 residues. CDR3 nucleotides: TGTGCCTGCCGGGACAGAAGTTTCTACGAGCAGTACGTC. This encodes CACRDRSFYEQYV.

The CDR3 region is CASSLAAMNTEAFF. The DNA for the CDR3 is TGTGCCAGCAGCTTAGCGGCTATGAACACTGAAGCTTTCTTT. The genes are TRBV7-2 and TRBJ1-1; D gene uncertain. Germline lookup yields CDR1 SGHTA and CDR2 FQGNSA. The CDR3 spans 14 residues. V was pared by 0 bases and J by 0 bases, with 5 bases between.

This sequence joins TRBV4-3 and TRBJ2-1; D assignment may be TRBD1 or TRBD2 (6 bases each). Trimming took off 0 bases at V and 7 bases at J, with 10 bases between the two ends. The CDR3 sequence is 14 residues long. The germline V gene encodes CDR1 LGHNA and CDR2 YSLEER. The CDR3 sequence: CASSQDRGVNEQFF. CDR3 nucleotide sequence: TGCGCCAGCAGCCAAGATAGGGGGGTTAATGAGCAGTTCTTC.

The V call is TRBV28, the J call TRBJ2-3; the D gene is possibly TRBD2 (6 bases). CDR1 is MDHEN, CDR2 SYDVKM, per germline. Deletions cut 6 bases from V and 2 bases from J, with 12 bases between. This CDR3 is 14 amino acids long. CDR3 nucleotides: TGTGCCAGCAGGGGAGGACAAATCACAGATACGCAGTATTTT. It specifies CASRGGQITDTQYF.

The chain joins TRBV7-2 to TRBJ2-1, with 13 bases lining up with TRBD2. The V segment lost 4 bases and the J segment 10 bases; nucleotides outside the gene matches: 4. The CDR3 totals 14 residues. CDR1 is SGHTA, CDR2 FQGNSA, per germline. The CDR3 region is CASSSLAGGREQFF. The CDR3 coding sequence is TGTGCCAGCAGCTCACTAGCGGGGGGGCGGGAGCAGTTCTTC.

This chain's CDR3 is CSAMAEKLFF. The CDR3 DNA is TGCAGTGCTATGGCTGAAAAACTGTTTTTT. This chain uses TRBV20-1 with TRBJ1-4; D is unclear. The CDR3 is 10 amino acids. V was trimmed by 4 bases and J by 7 bases, leaving 4 bases between them. The germline CDR1 and CDR2 sequences are DFQATT and SNEGSKA (reference sequence).

In this sample, this clone turned up once. V gene TRBV19 combines with J gene TRBJ1-5, with D uncertain. Trimming took off 6 bases at V and 6 bases at J, with 18 bases between the two ends. Germline assignment: CDR1 LNHDA and CDR2 SQIVND (reference sequence). This CDR3 comprises 15 residues. CDR3 nucleotide sequence: TGTGCCAGTAGCCCCGGAGGTAGGGAGGGTCAGCCCCAGCATTTT. It codes for CASSPGGREGQPQHF.